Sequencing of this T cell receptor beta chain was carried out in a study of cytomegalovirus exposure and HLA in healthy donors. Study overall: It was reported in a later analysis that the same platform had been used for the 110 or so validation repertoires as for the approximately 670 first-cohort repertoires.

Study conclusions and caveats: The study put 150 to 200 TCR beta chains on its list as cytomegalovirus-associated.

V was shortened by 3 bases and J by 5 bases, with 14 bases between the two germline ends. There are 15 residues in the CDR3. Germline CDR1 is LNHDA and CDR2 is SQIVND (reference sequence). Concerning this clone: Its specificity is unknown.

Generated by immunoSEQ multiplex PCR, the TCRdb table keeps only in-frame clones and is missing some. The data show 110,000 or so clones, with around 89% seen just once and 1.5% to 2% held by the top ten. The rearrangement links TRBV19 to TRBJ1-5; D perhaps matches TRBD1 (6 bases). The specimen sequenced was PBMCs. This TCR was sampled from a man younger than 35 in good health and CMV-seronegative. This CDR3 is CASSIYRGADQPQHF. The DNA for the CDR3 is TGTGCCAGTAGTATTTATCGGGGGGCGGATCAGCCCCAGCATTTT.